Following are 31 T cell receptor beta chains from one sample sequenced in a study of blood T cell repertoires in COVID-19. Profiled with immunoSEQ multiplex PCR; TCRdb holds only in-frame clones, not every one. The sample consists of 220,000 or so clones, 82% of them appearing once. The sequenced sample was peripheral blood. The source of these receptors is a woman at least 80 years old with COVID-19, enrolled during active disease.

The J gene is TRBJ2-1, the V gene TRBV7-3; no clear D. Trimming pared 1 base from V and 8 bases from J, leaving 12 bases between. The CDR3 covers 14 residues. Germline values: CDR1 SGHTA, CDR2 FQGTGA. The CDR3 DNA sequence: TGTGCCAGCAGCTTAAGTCGGAGCAGCCATGAGCAGTTCTTC. Its translation: CASSLSRSSHEQFF.

The V and J genes are TRBV3-1 (or the pseudogene TRBV3-2) and TRBJ1-2; D may be TRBD1 (6 bases). Trimming cost V 9 bases and J 1 base, with 12 bases left between them. Germline V gives CDR1 LGHDT, CDR2 YNNKEL (reference sequence). The CDR3 covers 13 residues. CDR3 nucleotide sequence: TGTGCCAGTTCGACAGGACTTAACTATGGCTACACCTTC. This gives the protein CASSTGLNYGYTF.

This sequence joins TRBV29-1 and TRBJ1-1, with D unclear. The CDR3 has 12 residues. Germline V gene data show CDR1 as SQVTM and CDR2 as ANQGSEA. V dropped 4 bases and J dropped 4 bases, with 10 bases sitting between them. The CDR3 nucleotides are TGCAGCGTTGTCGAGAGCGTCACTGAAGCTTTCTTT. Its protein is CSVVESVTEAFF.

The chain uses TRBV6-5 and TRBJ1-1; TRBD1 matches 7 bases. CDR1 is MNHEY, CDR2 SVGAGI, per germline. The CDR3 sequence is 11 residues long. Trimming at V came to 6 bases and at J to 7 bases, leaving 2 bases not matched to a gene. For the CDR3, the DNA is TGTGCCAGCAGGCGGGACAGTGAAGCTTTCTTT. Protein: CASRRDSEAFF.

The V call is TRBV3-1 (or the pseudogene TRBV3-2), the J call TRBJ2-1, with 9 bases lining up with TRBD1. The trim removed 1 base at V and 8 bases at J, leaving 12 bases unmatched. This CDR3 region has 17 residues. The germline V gene encodes CDR1 LGHDT and CDR2 YNNKEL (reference sequence). CDR3 sequence reads: CASSQGWGQGGVYEQFF. The DNA of the CDR3 is TGTGCCAGCAGCCAAGGTTGGGGACAGGGTGGCGTCTATGAGCAGTTCTTC.

J is TRBJ2-7 and V is TRBV3-1 (or the pseudogene TRBV3-2), with TRBD1 matching 9 bases. The germline CDR1 and CDR2 sequences are LGHDT and YNNKEL (reference sequence). The CDR3 is 17 residues long. V shed 5 bases and J 3 bases; nucleotides not matched to a gene: 14. The CDR3, as DNA: TGTGCCAGCAGCACTCACCGAACAGGGGGCGCAGGCTACGAGCAGTACTTC. Encoded protein: CASSTHRTGGAGYEQYF.

This clone was seen a single time. J is TRBJ2-3 and V is TRBV28; D might be TRBD2 (5 bases). Germline loops: CDR1 MDHEN, CDR2 SYDVKM. This CDR3 has 15 residues. V was cut by 6 bases and J by 4 bases, with 17 bases left in between. CDR3 region: CASSRPGVRADTQYF. The CDR3 region has the DNA TGTGCCAGCAGCCGACCCGGGGTTAGAGCAGATACGCAGTATTTT.

The V gene is TRBV7-8, the J gene TRBJ1-6, with a possible D match to TRBD1 (6 bases). Looked up from germline, CDR1 is SGHVS and CDR2 is FQNEAQ. CDR3 length: 16 residues. The V end lost 5 bases, the J end lost 5 bases, and 16 bases lay between the germline ends. The CDR3 is CASSRGTGLDNSPLHF. The CDR3 DNA follows: TGTGCCAGCAGCAGAGGTACAGGGTTAGATAATTCACCCCTCCACTTT.

The V call is TRBV9, the J call TRBJ2-1; 8 nucleotides match TRBD1. V dropped 4 bases and J dropped 2; count of bases not matched to a gene: 8. Germline V gene data show CDR1 as SGDLS and CDR2 as YYNGEE. This CDR3 is built from 16 residues. Here the CDR3 reads CASSPRLTGAYNEQFF. DNA of the CDR3: TGTGCCAGCAGCCCCCGGTTGACAGGGGCCTACAATGAGCAGTTCTTC.

This sequence joins TRBV5-1 and TRBJ2-5; 10 bases map to TRBD2. The length of the CDR3 is 16 residues. The V segment lost 4 bases and the J segment 4 bases; nucleotides outside the gene matches: 10. Germline values: CDR1 SGHRS, CDR2 YFSETQ. This CDR3 reads CASSRALSGGGETQYF. The CDR3, as DNA: TGCGCCAGCAGCCGTGCACTCAGCGGGGGGGGAGAGACCCAGTACTTC.

This chain connects TRBV7-3 to TRBJ1-2; 8 bases line up with TRBD1. Germline loops: CDR1 SGHTA, CDR2 FQGTGA. V trimming: 2 bases; J trimming: 8 bases; junction bases outside the gene matches: 4. CDR3 length equals 13 residues. The CDR3 DNA reads as TGTGCCAGCAGCTTAGCGACAGGGGACGGCTACACCTTC. It encodes CASSLATGDGYTF.

V is TRBV11-2 and J is TRBJ1-1, with 7 bases fitting TRBD1. The germline CDR1 and CDR2 sequences are SGHAT and FQNNGV. The CDR3 is made up of 15 amino acids. V was pared by 0 bases and J by 1 base, with 2 bases of the junction left unmatched. The CDR3 bases are TGTGCCAGCAGCTTAGAGGCAGGGGGGAACACTGAAGCTTTCTTT. The encoded protein is CASSLEAGGNTEAFF.

CDR3 sequence (DNA): TGTGCCTGGAGTAGCTACTCTGGAAACACCATATATTTT. Its translation: CAWSSYSGNTIYF. This sequence joins TRBV30 and TRBJ1-3, with D unclear. Deletions cut 2 bases from V and 0 bases from J, with 5 bases between. CDR1 is GTSNPN and CDR2 is SVGIG in the germline V gene (reference sequence). The CDR3 is 13 amino acids.

This clone has more than one count but fewer than ten. The CDR3: CASSLGDSYNEQFF. CDR3 in DNA: TGCGCCAGCAGCTTGGGGGACAGCTACAATGAGCAGTTCTTC. V and J are TRBV5-1 and TRBJ2-1; TRBD1 aligns across 7 bases. The V gene end was trimmed by 0 bases and the J gene end by 3 bases; junction bases not matched to a gene: 0. This CDR3 contains 14 residues. Germline CDR1 SGHRS, CDR2 YFSETQ. Full variable domain (rest looked up from reference TRBV5-1 and TRBJ2-1): KAGVTQTPRYLIKTRGQQVTLSCSPISGHRSVSWYQQTPGQGLQFLFEYFSETQRNKGNFPGRFSGRQFSNSRSEMNVSTLELGDSALYLCASSLGDSYNEQFFGPGTRLTVL.

The chain joins TRBV18 to TRBJ1-1; tentatively, D is TRBD1 (5 bases). The CDR3 is 16 residues long. V lost 3 bases to trimming and J lost 0 bases, with 14 bases between them. CDR1 and CDR2 from the germline V gene are KGHSH and LQKENI. The CDR3 is CASSPFLGGMNTEAFF. As DNA, the CDR3 is TGTGCCAGCTCACCGTTTCTGGGGGGGATGAACACTGAAGCTTTCTTT. Variable domain in full (rest from reference TRBV18 and TRBJ1-1): NAGVMQNPRHLVRRRGQEARLRCSPMKGHSHVYWYRQLPEEGLKFMVYLQKENIIDESGMPKERFSAEFPKEGPSILRIQQVVRGDSAAYFCASSPFLGGMNTEAFFGQGTRLTVV.

V is TRBV7-8 and J is TRBJ2-1; 8 bases line up with TRBD1. The CDR3 is made up of 14 amino acids. Germline trimming cut 5 bases from V and 9 bases from J; bases unmatched to any gene: 9. Germline V gene lookup returns CDR1 SGHVS and CDR2 FQNEAQ. CDR3 bases: TGTGCCAGCAGCACGGACAGGGCGAGGGGTGAGCAGTTCTTC. Protein product: CASSTDRARGEQFF.

The J gene is TRBJ1-2, the V gene TRBV5-6, with D perhaps TRBD1 (6 bases). V was clipped by 3 bases and J by 0 bases, with 12 bases between them. Germline CDR1 SGHDT, CDR2 YYEEEE. The CDR3 is 15 amino acids. The CDR3 protein is CASSWTAQSNYGYTF. For the CDR3, the DNA is TGTGCCAGCAGCTGGACAGCGCAATCTAACTATGGCTACACCTTC.

Here the CDR3 DNA reads TGTGCCAGCAGCTTAGCACCGGTCGGCTATGGCTACACCTTC. It specifies CASSLAPVGYGYTF. The J gene is TRBJ1-2, the V gene TRBV13; no definite D call. Between the trimmed V and J ends, which lost 1 base and 4 bases, there was a span of 10 bases. In germline, CDR1 is PRHDT, CDR2 FYEKMQ (reference sequence). This CDR3 has 14 amino acids.

The chain carries TRBV18 and TRBJ2-3; D is possibly TRBD2 (6 bases). Per the germline V gene, CDR1 is KGHSH and CDR2 is LQKENI. The CDR3 contains 14 residues. Deletions cut 0 bases from V and 5 bases from J, with 9 bases between. The DNA for the CDR3 is TGTGCCAGCTCACCACCGGGAGCGGGAGATACGCAGTATTTT. As protein: CASSPPGAGDTQYF.

The chain carries TRBV14 and TRBJ1-1, with D perhaps matching TRBD1 (5 bases). Germline V CDR1 and CDR2: SGHDN, FVKESK. The V end was cut by 6 bases, the J end by 2 bases, with 19 bases between. The CDR3 is made up of 16 amino acids. CDR3 DNA sequence: TGTGCCAGCAGACCGAACACGTTTGGGGCTAACACTGAAGCTTTCTTT. Translated, it gives CASRPNTFGANTEAFF.

V usage is TRBV5-6 and J usage is TRBJ1-2, with unresolved D. V lost 4 bases to trimming and J lost 5 bases, with 18 bases between them. The germline V gene encodes CDR1 SGHDT and CDR2 YYEEEE. This CDR3 comprises 15 residues. Here the CDR3 DNA reads TGTGCCAGCAGCCCCCGGAGGGCCGCGAGGTATGGCTACACCTTC. Its protein is CASSPRRAARYGYTF.

This clone was counted a single time. The chain links TRBV7-3 to TRBJ1-3, with TRBD1 identical over 7 bases. The V segment lost 5 bases and the J segment 3 bases; nucleotides outside the gene matches: 7. This CDR3 spans 15 amino acids. Germline CDR1 SGHTA, CDR2 FQGTGA. The CDR3 sequence: CASSQGGSYGNTIYF. The CDR3 DNA sequence: TGTGCCAGCAGCCAGGGGGGATCCTATGGAAACACCATATATTTT.

The V call is TRBV7-9, the J call TRBJ2-7; 8 bases are a match to TRBD1. The germline CDR1 and CDR2 sequences are SEHNR and FQNEAQ (reference sequence). The CDR3 is 16 residues long. The V gene end was trimmed by 0 bases and the J gene end by 5 bases; junction bases not matched to a gene: 9. The CDR3 reads CASSLAFTGGLHEQYF. The CDR3 DNA reads as TGTGCCAGCAGCTTAGCGTTTACAGGGGGACTCCACGAGCAGTACTTC.

The J gene is TRBJ2-7, the V gene TRBV4-1, with D possibly matching TRBD2 (5 bases). V lost 6 bases, J lost 2 bases, and 17 bases lay in between. The CDR3 totals 15 residues. Looked up from germline, CDR1 is MGHRA and CDR2 is YSYEKL. CDR3 in amino acids: CASRPRDLSPYEQYF. DNA of the CDR3: TGCGCCAGCAGACCGAGGGATCTTAGCCCCTACGAGCAGTACTTC.

The J gene is TRBJ1-1, the V gene TRBV28; TRBD1 aligns across 7 bases. This CDR3 has 15 amino acids. V was pared by 3 bases and J by 1 base, with 5 bases of the junction left unmatched. The germline V gene encodes CDR1 MDHEN and CDR2 SYDVKM. The CDR3 DNA is TGTGCCAGCAGTTTGTTGGGGACAGCGAACACTGAAGCTTTCTTT. Translated: CASSLLGTANTEAFF. Full variable domain (missing parts from reference TRBV28 and TRBJ1-1): DVKVTQSSRYLVKRTGEKVFLECVQDMDHENMFWYRQDPGLGLRLIYFSYDVKMKEKGDIPEGYSVSREKKERFSLILESASTNQTSMYLCASSLLGTANTEAFFGQGTRLTVV.

The rearrangement joins TRBV27 to TRBJ1-1; 9 bases line up with TRBD1. Looked up from germline, CDR1 is MNHEY and CDR2 is SMNVEV (reference sequence). Unmatched junction bases numbered 7, after V lost 5 bases and J lost 0 bases. The CDR3 consists of 16 residues. The DNA of the CDR3 is TGTGCCAGCAGTCCCGGGACAGGGCGAATGAACACTGAAGCTTTCTTT. It translates to CASSPGTGRMNTEAFF.

The CDR3 nucleotides are TGTGCCAGCAGCTTAGCGGGGGGGGATTACACCATATATTTT. Its protein product is CASSLAGGDYTIYF. The chain carries TRBV7-2 and TRBJ1-3; D may be TRBD1 (5 bases). Germline CDR1 and CDR2: SGHTA and FQGNSA. The CDR3 contains 14 residues. Between the trimmed V and J ends, which lost 0 bases and 8 bases, there was a span of 11 bases.

V gene TRBV28 combines with J gene TRBJ1-1; possible D gene TRBD1, 6 bases. Germline values: CDR1 MDHEN, CDR2 SYDVKM. V shed 5 bases and J shed 11 bases, with 21 bases lying between them. This CDR3 spans 14 amino acids. CDR3 DNA: TGTGCCAGCAGTCAACAGGGCCTGGAGAAGGGGGCTTTCTTT. Residues: CASSQQGLEKGAFF.

This chain links TRBV24-1 with TRBJ2-3; tentative D call: TRBD2 (5 bases). The V and J ends lost 5 bases and 4 bases respectively, with 9 bases between them. The CDR3 totals 13 residues. Germline CDR1 and CDR2: KGHDR and SFDVKD. The CDR3 DNA follows: TGTGCCACCAGTGGTGGCGGGCCAGATACGCAGTATTTT. The encoded protein is CATSGGGPDTQYF.

This chain uses TRBV16 with TRBJ1-5, with D unclear. The V gene's germline CDR1 is KGHSY and CDR2 FQNENV. With 2 bases removed from V and 5 bases from J, the gap between germline ends came to 10 bases. This CDR3 has 14 residues. Here the CDR3 DNA reads TGTGCCAGCAGCCAAACTCGTGTCTATCAGCCCCAGCATTTT. Translating it yields CASSQTRVYQPQHF.

V is TRBV11-2 and J is TRBJ2-7; maybe TRBD2 (7 bases). The CDR3 runs 16 residues. Germline V gene data show CDR1 as SGHAT and CDR2 as FQNNGV. Trimming cost V 6 bases and J 2 bases, with 20 bases left between them. The CDR3 sequence: CASRVGGRGFTYEQYF. The DNA of the CDR3 is TGTGCCAGCAGAGTAGGGGGGCGGGGGTTTACCTACGAGCAGTACTTC.